This TCR beta chain originates from a study of blood T cell repertoires in COVID-19. Across the whole study: There were acute and convalescent COVID-19 samples, and they came from the United States, Italy and Spain. The cDNA or gDNA used as material had been derived from T cells, B-cell-depleted T cells, or PBMCs.

Authors' processing steps: Reference gene primer amplification gave estimated nucleated cell counts. Measured with immunoSEQ multiplex PCR; TCRdb has only the in-frame clones, and not every one. That table gives V, J and clone size, and the DNA gave D and trimming. The sample holds some 700,000 clones; 80% to 90% are singletons and the top ten take about 0.26%. The junction had 8 bases not matched to a gene; V was cut back by 5 bases and J by 4 bases. Germline-derived CDR1 and CDR2 are MNHEY and SVGAGI. There are 15 residues in the CDR3. The chain recombines TRBV6-5 with TRBJ2-3; 8 bases align to TRBD2. The clonotype was recovered from a woman aged 18-30 years with acute or convalescent COVID-19. Sequenced sample: peripheral blood. This CDR3 reads CASSPMLAGSDTQYF. The CDR3 nucleotides are TGTGCCAGCAGTCCCATGCTAGCGGGTTCAGATACGCAGTATTTT.